The next 9 T cell receptor beta chains were all read from a single sample in a study of read filtering for tumor transcriptome and immune sequencing. Molecular barcoded adaptors covering alpha/delta and beta/gamma chains were used on 400 ng RNA. TCRdb processed the reads anew with MiXCR; each CDR3 protein has one entry. The data show about 50,000 distinct CDR3 sequences, roughly 19% seen once. The sequencing input was a population of CD138-negative cells sorted from bone marrow. All receptors derive from a donor aged 40 or over with multiple myeloma.

V is TRBV7-9 and J is TRBJ2-7; TRBD2 matches 7 bases. This CDR3 has 15 amino acids. Germline CDR1 SEHNR, CDR2 FQNEAQ (reference sequence). J gave up 6 bases and V 5 bases, and 13 bases lay outside the gene matches. The CDR3 reads CASSPSRSGVPEQYF. In DNA form, the CDR3 reads TGTGCCAGCAGCCCCAGCAGAAGCGGGGTTCCCGAGCAGTACTTC.

This clonotype was seen many times. The V call is TRBV7-2, the J call TRBJ1-5; D gene unclear. The CDR3 spans 15 residues. V shed 5 bases and J shed 4 bases, with 15 bases lying between them. Germline loops: CDR1 SGHTA, CDR2 FQGNSA. The CDR3, as DNA: TGTGCCAGCAGCCCGGAGGGCAGCGTTAATCAGCCCCAGCATTTT. Amino acids: CASSPEGSVNQPQHF.

The V call is TRBV29-1, the J call TRBJ2-1; weak D call: TRBD2 (7 bases). The V end lost 6 bases, the J end lost 0 bases, and 18 bases lay between the germline ends. Germline V gene sequence: CDR1 SQVTM, CDR2 ANQGSEA. The CDR3 runs 16 residues. The CDR3 bases are TGCAGCGTGACAGGAGGGGGGAGGGCCTCCTACAATGAGCAGTTCTTC. It encodes CSVTGGGRASYNEQFF.

This clonotype was seen repeatedly, ten times or more. The CDR3 DNA is TGTGCCAGCAGCTTACCCTTAGCGGGAGAAGAGACCCAGTACTTC. Translating gives CASSLPLAGEETQYF. This chain connects TRBV13 to TRBJ2-5; 9 bases line up with TRBD2. CDR1 PRHDT and CDR2 FYEKMQ come from the germline V gene (reference sequence). The V segment lost 2 bases and the J segment 3 bases; nucleotides outside the gene matches: 4. This CDR3 spans 15 amino acids.

Turning to this clonotype: Relative to the germline gene, one junction end is altered; a read error may explain this. The chain has TRBV7-8 and TRBJ2-5; 7 bases are shared with TRBD2. The CDR3 is made up of 15 amino acids. Germline-derived CDR1 and CDR2 are SGHVS and FQNEAQ. The CDR3 spells CAGSGLGLDQETQYF. For the CDR3, the DNA is TGTGCCGGCAGCGGGCTTGGACTAGACCAAGAGACCCAGTACTTC.

In its sample, this clonotype was seen many times. This chain links TRBV29-1 with TRBJ2-7, with 10 bases aligning to TRBD2. The CDR3 contains 14 residues. Losses at the gene ends were 7 bases for V and 0 bases for J; bases not matched to a gene: 6. Germline CDR1 reads SQVTM; CDR2 reads ANQGSEA. The CDR3 sequence: CSASGTSDSYEQYF. The CDR3 DNA sequence: TGCAGCGCATCCGGGACTAGCGACTCCTACGAGCAGTACTTC.

This clonotype occurred once. A read error is the likely source, as a far larger clone sits one nucleotide away. The rearrangement joins TRBV7-2 to TRBJ2-5; TRBD2 matches at 7 bases. Germline CDR1 and CDR2: SGHTA and FQGNSA. The CDR3 extends over 15 amino acids. CDR3 residues: CASSRLGLDQETQCF. The CDR3 DNA reads as TGTGCCAGCAGCAGGCTTGGACTAGACCAAGAGACCCAGTGCTTC.

This clonotype was counted at least ten times. The rearrangement uses TRBV19 and TRBJ2-7; 8 bases line up with TRBD2. With 6 bases clipped from V and 3 bases from J, the junction kept 13 bases outside the gene matches. CDR3 length: 16 residues. CDR1 and CDR2 from the germline V gene are LNHDA and SQIVND (reference sequence). CDR3 protein: CASSNPTGTRNYEQYF. Here the CDR3 DNA reads TGTGCCAGTAGCAACCCAACTGGGACTAGAAACTACGAGCAGTACTTC.

This clonotype showed up many times. The rearrangement joins TRBV30 to TRBJ2-5, with 7 nucleotides matching TRBD2. V lost 4 bases, J lost 6 bases, and 2 bases stayed unmatched. Germline CDR1 and CDR2: GTSNPN and SVGIG (reference sequence). The CDR3 sequence is 11 residues long. The CDR3 nucleotides read TGTGCCTGGATTAGCGGGCAGACCCAGTACTTC. Protein: CAWISGQTQYF. Full variable domain (remainder filled in from reference TRBV30 and TRBJ2-5): SQTIHQWPATLVQPVGSPLSLECTVEGTSNPNLYWYRQAAGRGLQLLFYSVGIGQISSEVPQNLSASRPQDRQFILSSKKLLLSDSGFYLCAWISGQTQYFGPGTRLLVL.